These 26 T cell receptor beta chains were sequenced from one sample in a study of cytomegalovirus exposure and HLA in healthy donors. Using immunoSEQ multiplex PCR, the repertoire was profiled, and TCRdb retains in-frame clones only, with some absent. The sample shows around 150,000 clones, around nine tenths of them seen only once. Sample: PBMCs. These receptors all stem from a woman aged 18-29 years in good health and CMV-seropositive.

The rearrangement links TRBV19 to TRBJ2-3, with 7 bases fitting TRBD1. The CDR3 covers 15 residues. V shed 4 bases and J 4 bases; nucleotides not matched to a gene: 8. Looked up from germline, CDR1 is LNHDA and CDR2 is SQIVND (reference sequence). DNA for the CDR3: TGTGCCAGTAGTACCCGACAGGGCCGCGCAGATACGCAGTATTTT. It codes for CASSTRQGRADTQYF.

This clone was recorded only once. V gene TRBV11-3 combines with J gene TRBJ2-5; TRBD1 is a possible D gene (6 bases). Trimming stripped 5 bases from V and 5 bases from J, with 18 bases between. This CDR3 region has 15 residues. The germline CDR1 and CDR2 sequences are SGHNT and YENEEA. The CDR3 spells CASSPRGHWGETQYF. DNA for the CDR3: TGTGCCAGCAGCCCTAGGGGACATTGGGGGGAGACCCAGTACTTC. Drawing the rest from reference TRBV11-3 and TRBJ2-5, the complete variable domain is EAGVVQSPRYKIIEKKQPVAFWCNPISGHNTLYWYLQNLGQGPELLIRYENEEAVDDSQLPKDRFSAERLKGVDSTLKIQPAELGDSAVYLCASSPRGHWGETQYFGPGTRLLVL.

This chain links TRBV9 with TRBJ2-2, with 7 bases aligning to TRBD1. Trimming at V came to 0 bases and at J to 4 bases, leaving 6 bases not matched to a gene. The germline CDR1 and CDR2 sequences are SGDLS and YYNGEE. The CDR3 covers 16 residues. The CDR3, as DNA: TGTGCCAGCAGCGTAGGATCGGCAGGGGGCACCGGGGAGCTGTTTTTT. Translation gives CASSVGSAGGTGELFF.

For the CDR3, the DNA is TGCGCCAGCAGCTTGGCCGTGACTAGCGGGACGTTGAAGCCAGATACGCAGTATTTT. Residues: CASSLAVTSGTLKPDTQYF. The rearrangement uses TRBV5-1 and TRBJ2-3; 11 nucleotides match TRBD2. The germline CDR1 and CDR2 sequences are SGHRS and YFSETQ. Trimming at V came to 0 bases and at J to 4 bases, leaving 13 bases not matched to a gene. This CDR3 has 19 residues.

The rearrangement joins TRBV7-9 to TRBJ2-7; a possible D gene is TRBD1 (6 bases). Trimming pared 5 bases from V and 0 bases from J, leaving 17 bases between. There are 16 residues in the CDR3. Germline V lookup: CDR1 SEHNR, CDR2 FQNEAQ (reference sequence). The DNA for the CDR3 is TGTGCCAGCAGCCGTAGTGCCCCAGGGGCCTCCTACGAGCAGTACTTC. Amino acids: CASSRSAPGASYEQYF.

V usage is TRBV10-2 and J usage is TRBJ1-5; possible D gene TRBD1, 6 bases. CDR3 length: 16 residues. Trimming removed 7 bases from V and 9 bases from J, with 25 bases in between. Germline V CDR1 and CDR2: WSHSY, SAAADI. The CDR3 is CASNPVDSEPRSPQHF. The CDR3 nucleotides read TGCGCCAGCAACCCGGTGGACAGCGAGCCAAGGTCGCCCCAGCATTTT.

V gene TRBV19 combines with J gene TRBJ2-1, with D perhaps matching TRBD2 (5 bases). Between the trimmed V and J ends, which lost 5 bases and 5 bases, there was a span of 22 bases. Germline CDR1 reads LNHDA; CDR2 reads SQIVND (reference sequence). This CDR3 is 17 amino acids long. The chain's CDR3 is CASSRGSSLSWDNEQFF. The CDR3 DNA sequence: TGTGCCAGTAGTCGAGGGTCTAGCCTATCCTGGGACAATGAGCAGTTCTTC. Full variable domain (rest looked up from reference TRBV19 and TRBJ2-1): DGGITQSPKYLFRKEGQNVTLSCEQNLNHDAMYWYRQDPGQGLRLIYYSQIVNDFQKGDIAEGYSVSREKKESFPLTVTSAQKNPTAFYLCASSRGSSLSWDNEQFFGPGTRLTVL.

This CDR3 reads CASSVQGRNYGYTF. CDR3 in DNA: TGTGCCAGCAGTGTCCAAGGGAGGAACTATGGCTACACCTTC. The chain employs TRBV25-1 and TRBJ1-2, with D unresolved. Trimming removed 4 bases at V and 2 bases at J, with 11 bases between. The CDR3 is 14 amino acids. Germline V lookup: CDR1 MGHDK, CDR2 SYGVNS.

The V and J genes are TRBV19 and TRBJ2-7; perhaps TRBD1 as D (5 bases). Trimming left V 3 bases short and J 3 bases short, with 15 bases between. Germline CDR1 LNHDA, CDR2 SQIVND (reference sequence). The CDR3 runs 15 residues. CDR3 loop: CASSIGYRLLYEQYF. The CDR3 nucleotides are TGTGCCAGTAGTATTGGGTACAGGCTCCTCTACGAGCAGTACTTC.

V gene TRBV19 combines with J gene TRBJ1-4, with D unresolved. This CDR3 spans 16 amino acids. Trimming removed 3 bases at V and 8 bases at J, with 19 bases between. Germline V gene lookup returns CDR1 LNHDA and CDR2 SQIVND (reference sequence). Here the CDR3 DNA reads TGTGCCAGTAGTATCGAGGGTCGGGCAATCTGGGAAAAACTGTTTTTT. The encoded protein is CASSIEGRAIWEKLFF.

The chain carries TRBV7-6 and TRBJ2-1, with TRBD2 matching 11 bases. The CDR3 totals 15 residues. The V segment lost 6 bases and the J segment 11 bases; nucleotides outside the gene matches: 12. Germline CDR1 SGHVS, CDR2 FNYEAQ. CDR3 residues: CASSRQTSGSRKQFF. CDR3 DNA sequence: TGTGCCAGCAGTCGGCAAACTAGCGGGAGTAGAAAGCAGTTCTTC.

The CDR3 spells CASSIRDNYEQYF. The CDR3 DNA reads TGTGCCAGCAGCATCCGGGACAACTACGAGCAGTACTTC. The chain combines TRBV11-2 with TRBJ2-7, with D possibly being TRBD1 (6 bases). Germline V gene data show CDR1 as SGHAT and CDR2 as FQNNGV. Trimming cost V 5 bases and J 3 bases, with 11 bases left between them. This CDR3 is 13 amino acids long.

V usage is TRBV4-1 and J usage is TRBJ2-2; TRBD2 is a possible D gene (5 bases). This CDR3 has 16 amino acids. Trimming removed 3 bases at V and 7 bases at J, with 18 bases between. Germline V gene data show CDR1 as MGHRA and CDR2 as YSYEKL. The CDR3 reads CASSHGLDREGGELFF. CDR3 DNA: TGCGCCAGCAGCCATGGGCTGGACCGAGAGGGCGGGGAGCTGTTTTTT.

The rearrangement joins TRBV11-1 to TRBJ2-1; 8 bases fit TRBD2. The trim removed 1 base at V and 5 bases at J, leaving 7 bases unmatched. The CDR3 has 16 residues. Germline CDR1 reads SGHAT; CDR2 reads FQDESV (reference sequence). This CDR3 is CASSLGGTRIDNEQFF. CDR3 nucleotides: TGTGCCAGCAGCTTAGGGGGGACTAGGATTGACAATGAGCAGTTCTTC. Supplemented by reference TRBV11-1 and TRBJ2-1, the full variable domain reads EAEVAQSPRYKITEKSQAVAFWCDPISGHATLYWYRQILGQGPELLVQFQDESVVDDSQLPKDRFSAERLKGVDSTLKIQPAELGDSAMYLCASSLGGTRIDNEQFFGPGTRLTVL.

CDR3 loop: CSVEVASNAGTDTQYF. DNA for the CDR3: TGCAGCGTTGAAGTGGCTAGCAACGCCGGCACAGATACGCAGTATTTT. V is TRBV29-1 and J is TRBJ2-3, with TRBD2 as a possible D gene (5 bases). CDR1 and CDR2 (germline): SQVTM, ANQGSEA. Trimming took 1 base from V and 1 from J, leaving 15 bases between them. The CDR3 extends over 16 amino acids.

This sequence joins TRBV7-9 and TRBJ1-2; D is unresolved. Germline CDR1 reads SEHNR; CDR2 reads FQNEAQ (reference sequence). V dropped 5 bases and J dropped 0 bases, with 13 bases sitting between them. The CDR3 covers 15 residues. For the CDR3, the DNA is TGTGCCAGCAGCCTGAGTTCCGCGTCTAACTATGGCTACACCTTC. Its translation: CASSLSSASNYGYTF.

This rearrangement joins TRBV2 to TRBJ2-7; 7 bases fit TRBD1. Trimming cost V 6 bases and J 4 bases; bases outside gene matches: 15. Per germline, CDR1 SNHLY and CDR2 FYNNEI. The CDR3 consists of 16 residues. CDR3 amino acids: CASSSGTESLGYEQYF. In nucleotides, the CDR3 is TGTGCCAGCAGCTCCGGGACAGAGAGCCTTGGTTACGAGCAGTACTTC.

The chain combines TRBV30 with TRBJ2-3; 8 bases agree with TRBD1. This CDR3 region has 14 residues. Per the germline V gene, CDR1 is GTSNPN and CDR2 is SVGIG (reference sequence). V gave up 2 bases and J gave up 4 bases; unmatched junction bases: 5. The CDR3 bases are TGTGCCTGGAGTAGGGACAGGATCTCAGATACGCAGTATTTT. Its translation is CAWSRDRISDTQYF.

In this sample, this clone turned up once. The CDR3: CAWSWTRTGGELFF. CDR3 in DNA: TGTGCCTGGAGTTGGACTAGGACTGGCGGGGAGCTGTTTTTT. V usage is TRBV30 and J usage is TRBJ2-2, with 7 bases identical to TRBD2. V lost 2 bases and J lost 7; bases outside the gene matches: 7. The CDR3 sequence is 14 residues long. Germline-derived CDR1 and CDR2 are GTSNPN and SVGIG (reference sequence).

This rearrangement joins TRBV4-1 to TRBJ1-1; no definite D call. Germline V gene data show CDR1 as MGHRA and CDR2 as YSYEKL. CDR3 length equals 15 residues. Trimming left V 4 bases short and J 3 bases short, with 15 bases between. The CDR3 DNA sequence: TGCGCCAGCAGCCCCATCGCGAGGGCGGACACTGAAGCTTTCTTT. Amino acids: CASSPIARADTEAFF.

J is TRBJ2-3 and V is TRBV5-1; 7 nucleotides align to TRBD2. Looked up from germline, CDR1 is SGHRS and CDR2 is YFSETQ. The CDR3 is 16 amino acids. The V segment lost 0 bases and the J segment 2 bases; nucleotides outside the gene matches: 6. CDR3 protein: CASSLAPSGSTDTQYF. The CDR3 DNA is TGCGCCAGCAGCTTGGCGCCTAGCGGTTCCACAGATACGCAGTATTTT.

The V call is TRBV6-5, the J call TRBJ1-3; tentatively, D is TRBD1 (6 bases). This CDR3 comprises 15 residues. V was clipped by 10 bases and J by 0 bases, with 16 bases between them. Germline V gene data show CDR1 as MNHEY and CDR2 as SVGAGI. CDR3 region: CATETRGHSGNTIYF. The CDR3, as DNA: TGTGCCACAGAAACCAGGGGTCACTCTGGAAACACCATATATTTT.

V and J are TRBV9 and TRBJ1-4; TRBD1 might be the D (5 bases). Trimming shortened V by 0 bases and J by 8 bases, and 14 bases separated the two germline ends. The CDR3 is 15 amino acids. Per germline, CDR1 SGDLS and CDR2 YYNGEE. The CDR3 loop is CASSVDLGQGEKLFF. CDR3 in DNA: TGTGCCAGCAGCGTAGATTTGGGGCAGGGCGAAAAACTGTTTTTT.

The V gene is TRBV29-1, the J gene TRBJ2-7, with a tentative D call TRBD1 (5 bases). Per germline, CDR1 SQVTM and CDR2 ANQGSEA. Trimming pared 1 base from V and 4 bases from J, leaving 14 bases between. This CDR3 region has 14 residues. The CDR3 DNA sequence: TGCAGCGTTGAAGGGGGCGGTAGCCGGTACGAGCAGTACTTC. Protein sequence: CSVEGGGSRYEQYF.

V and J are TRBV5-4 and TRBJ2-2; 14 bases align to TRBD2. The J segment lost 8 bases and the V segment lost 2 bases, leaving 17 bases of the junction unmatched. In germline, CDR1 is SGHNT, CDR2 YYREEE (reference sequence). CDR3 size: 20 residues. The CDR3 nucleotides are TGTGCCAGCAGCTTCACCGGGACTAGCGGGAGAAGAAGGGGAACTGGGGAGCTGTTTTTT. Translating gives CASSFTGTSGRRRGTGELFF.

The chain is built from TRBV5-4 and TRBJ2-1; 7 bases match TRBD2. The germline CDR1 and CDR2 sequences are SGHNT and YYREEE (reference sequence). The CDR3 is 17 residues long. The ends lost 1 base at V and 5 bases at J; junction bases unmatched: 12. The DNA for the CDR3 is TGTGCCAGCAGCTTGTCATTCAGCGGGAAGTCGAACAATGAGCAGTTCTTC. Amino acids: CASSLSFSGKSNNEQFF. Looking up the rest from reference TRBV5-4 and TRBJ2-1 gives the full variable domain: ETGVTQSPTHLIKTRGQQVTLRCSSQSGHNTVSWYQQALGQGPQFIFQYYREEENGRGNFPPRFSGLQFPNYSSELNVNALELDDSALYLCASSLSFSGKSNNEQFFGPGTRLTVL.